A selection of T cell receptor beta chains follows, all from one sample in a study of tumor and adjacent non-tumor tissue in lung cancer. Using its own MiXCR run on the multiplex PCR reads, TCRdb lists one record per CDR3 protein. The data contain around 70,000 distinct CDR3 sequences, 55% to 70% of them seen just once; the ten biggest clones take up 20%. Source material: lung tumor tissue. The origin of the receptors is a man aged 45 to 65 with non-small cell lung cancer. CDR3s include the opening cysteine and the closing phenylalanine or tryptophan. D genes are given only for firm matches. Clone size is given for some rows only: seen once, a few or many times, or a class if the clone is expanded.

d_gene: TRBD1
j_gene: TRBJ1-2
abundance: many
len: 15
v_gene: TRBV5-6
CDR3aa: CASSPATGGALRYTF
CDR3nt: TGTGCCAGCAGCCCCGCGACAGGGGGCGCGTTACGCTACACCTTC

d_gene: NA
j_gene: TRBJ2-3
abundance: many
len: 14
v_gene: TRBV10-2
CDR3aa: CASRASDNTDTQYF
CDR3nt: TGCGCCAGCAGGGCGAGCGATAACACAGATACGCAGTATTTT

d_gene: NA
j_gene: TRBJ2-2
abundance: NA
len: 16
v_gene: TRBV5-1
CDR3aa: CVSSLAAGPGGGELFF
CDR3nt: TGCGTCAGCAGCTTGGCCGCGGGACCCGGCGGGGGGGAGCTGTTTTTT

d_gene: NA
j_gene: TRBJ2-4
abundance: NA
len: 16
v_gene: TRBV11-2
CDR3aa: CASRLDKPIRESLQYF
CDR3nt: TGTGCCAGCAGATTGGATAAGCCAATCAGAGAATCCCTTCAGTACTTC

d_gene: TRBD2
j_gene: TRBJ2-7
abundance: many
len: 14
v_gene: TRBV28
CDR3aa: CASSLRASGSEQYF
CDR3nt: TGTGCCAGCAGTTTGAGGGCTAGCGGGAGCGAGCAGTACTTC

d_gene: TRBD2
j_gene: TRBJ2-5
abundance: NA
len: 15
v_gene: TRBV4-1
CDR3aa: CTSSRTSGEGGTQYF
CDR3nt: TGCACCAGTAGCAGGACTAGCGGGGAAGGAGGGACCCAGTACTTC

d_gene: NA
j_gene: TRBJ2-3
abundance: NA
len: 13
v_gene: TRBV28
CDR3aa: CVNSPTDTDTQYF
CDR3nt: TGTGTCAACAGTCCGACTGACACAGATACGCAGTATTTT

d_gene: TRBD2
j_gene: TRBJ2-7
abundance: NA
len: 14
v_gene: TRBV20-1
CDR3aa: CSAERGLAPYERYF
CDR3nt: TGCAGTGCGGAACGGGGACTAGCCCCCTACGAGCGGTACTTC

d_gene: NA
j_gene: TRBJ1-5
abundance: NA
len: 15
v_gene: TRBV11-2
CDR3aa: CTSSLLSGGDQPQHF
CDR3nt: TGTACCAGCAGCCTCCTGTCCGGGGGGGATCAGCCCCAGCATTTT

d_gene: TRBD2
j_gene: TRBJ2-5
abundance: NA
len: 19
v_gene: TRBV28
CDR3aa: CASSTRLAGCYTNQETQYF
CDR3nt: TGTGCCAGCAGTACGCGACTAGCGGGGTGCTATACGAACCAAGAGACCCAGTACTTC

d_gene: TRBD1
j_gene: TRBJ2-3
abundance: NA
len: 16
v_gene: TRBV5-5
CDR3aa: CVSSPLLTGITDTQYF
CDR3nt: TGTGTCAGCAGCCCCTTGTTGACAGGGATCACAGATACGCAGTATTTT

d_gene: NA
j_gene: TRBJ1-3
abundance: NA
len: 14
v_gene: TRBV4-2
CDR3aa: CAGSQPNSGNTIYF
CDR3nt: TGTGCCGGCAGCCAGCCGAACTCTGGAAACACCATATACTTT

d_gene: NA
j_gene: TRBJ2-7
abundance: once
len: 14
v_gene: TRBV5-6
CDR3aa: CASSLGWSAYEQYF
CDR3nt: TGTGCCAGCAGCTTGGGTTGGAGTGCCTACGAGCAGTACTTC

d_gene: NA
j_gene: TRBJ2-1
abundance: NA
len: 13
v_gene: TRBV11-3
CDR3aa: CANSLGSGNEQFF
CDR3nt: TGTGCCAATAGCTTAGGAAGTGGGAATGAGCAGTTCTTC

d_gene: TRBD1
j_gene: TRBJ1-1
abundance: NA
len: 22
v_gene: TRBV7-2
CDR3aa: CASSLADTGTGEQKPQFTEAFF
CDR3nt: TGTGCCAGCAGCTTAGCGGATACCGGGACAGGGGAGCAAAAGCCCCAATTCACTGAAGCTTTCTTT

d_gene: TRBD1
j_gene: TRBJ1-4
abundance: NA
len: 14
v_gene: TRBV6-6
CDR3aa: CTSNWDRQGGKLFF
CDR3nt: TGTACCAGCAATTGGGACCGACAGGGGGGAAAACTGTTTTTT

d_gene: TRBD2
j_gene: TRBJ2-6
abundance: NA
len: 14
v_gene: TRBV29-1
CDR3aa: CSVVELGGTNVLTF
CDR3nt: TGCAGCGTTGTAGAGCTCGGGGGGACCAACGTCCTTACTTTC

d_gene: TRBD2
j_gene: TRBJ2-1
abundance: many
len: 15
v_gene: TRBV6-1
CDR3aa: CARGLAVPSYNEQFF
CDR3nt: TGTGCCAGGGGACTAGCGGTCCCCTCCTACAATGAGCAGTTCTTC

d_gene: NA
j_gene: TRBJ2-3
abundance: NA
len: 14
v_gene: TRBV11-3
CDR3aa: CASSLEGNTDTQYF
CDR3nt: TGTGCCAGCAGCTTAGAAGGGAACACAGATACGCAGTATTTT

d_gene: TRBD1
j_gene: TRBJ1-2
abundance: many
len: 13
v_gene: TRBV12-3/TRBV12-4
CDR3aa: CASSFRGNYGYTF
CDR3nt: TGTGCCAGCAGTTTCAGGGGGAACTATGGCTACACCTTC

d_gene: NA
j_gene: TRBJ1-5
abundance: NA
len: 12
v_gene: TRBV20-1
CDR3aa: CSVTRDYQPQHF
CDR3nt: TGCAGTGTTACCAGAGATTACCAGCCCCAGCATTTT

d_gene: NA
j_gene: TRBJ1-5
abundance: NA
len: 14
v_gene: TRBV7-9
CDR3aa: CASSLGGNVLSQHF
CDR3nt: TGTGCCAGCAGCTTGGGCGGCAATGTCTTGTCCCAGCATTTT

d_gene: NA
j_gene: TRBJ1-2
abundance: medium-sized
len: 11
v_gene: TRBV29-1
CDR3aa: CSVEQNYGYTF
CDR3nt: TGCAGCGTTGAGCAAAACTATGGCTACACCTTC

d_gene: NA
j_gene: TRBJ2-5
abundance: NA
len: 14
v_gene: TRBV4-1
CDR3aa: CVSSQVGNKETQYF
CDR3nt: TGCGTCAGCAGCCAAGTCGGGAATAAAGAGACACAGTACTTC

d_gene: NA
j_gene: TRBJ1-3
abundance: many
len: 15
v_gene: TRBV5-5
CDR3aa: CASSLFGTMGNTIYF
CDR3nt: TGTGCCAGCAGCTTGTTTGGGACCATGGGAAACACCATATATTTT

d_gene: NA
j_gene: TRBJ2-7
abundance: many
len: 14
v_gene: TRBV10-3
CDR3aa: CAISDGRMTYEQYF
CDR3nt: TGTGCCATAAGTGATGGACGGATGACCTACGAGCAGTACTTC

d_gene: TRBD2
j_gene: TRBJ2-4
abundance: NA
len: 17
v_gene: TRBV4-1
CDR3aa: CASSHNEAGVSKNIRYF
CDR3nt: TGCGCCAGCAGCCACAACGAGGCGGGAGTCTCCAAAAACATTCGGTACTTC

d_gene: TRBD2
j_gene: TRBJ2-1
abundance: few
len: 17
v_gene: TRBV20-1
CDR3aa: CSAKGLGGAPTYNEQFF
CDR3nt: TGCAGTGCCAAGGGACTAGGCGGGGCCCCTACCTACAATGAGCAGTTCTTC

d_gene: NA
j_gene: TRBJ2-5
abundance: NA
len: 14
v_gene: TRBV29-1
CDR3aa: CSVESAGLQETQYF
CDR3nt: TGCAGCGTTGAGTCAGCAGGCCTCCAAGAGACCCAATACTTC

d_gene: NA
j_gene: TRBJ1-3
abundance: NA
len: 15
v_gene: TRBV5-1
CDR3aa: CAISLEAGTGNTIYF
CDR3nt: TGCGCCATCAGCTTGGAGGCAGGGACTGGAAACACCATATATTTC

d_gene: NA
j_gene: TRBJ2-5
abundance: NA
len: 13
v_gene: TRBV30
CDR3aa: CASQHMIQETRYF
CDR3nt: TGTGCCTCGCAACATATGATACAAGAGACCCGGTACTTC

d_gene: NA
j_gene: TRBJ2-4
abundance: once
len: 17
v_gene: TRBV6-1
CDR3aa: CASSDETEGTARNIQYF
CDR3nt: TGTGCCAGCAGTGACGAGACCGAGGGGACTGCCAGAAACATTCAGTACTTC

d_gene: NA
j_gene: TRBJ2-7
abundance: NA
len: 11
v_gene: TRBV28
CDR3aa: CASHIPYERYF
CDR3nt: TGTGCCAGCCATATCCCGTACGAGCGGTACTTC

d_gene: NA
j_gene: TRBJ1-5
abundance: many
len: 14
v_gene: TRBV28
CDR3aa: CASSRGGGGQPQHF
CDR3nt: TGTGCCAGCTCCCGAGGGGGGGGCGGTCAGCCCCAGCATTTT

d_gene: TRBD1
j_gene: TRBJ2-1
abundance: many
len: 14
v_gene: TRBV20-1
CDR3aa: CSARLGTGHNEQFF
CDR3nt: TGCAGTGCTAGATTGGGGACAGGCCACAATGAGCAGTTCTTC

d_gene: NA
j_gene: TRBJ2-3
abundance: NA
len: 14
v_gene: TRBV6-1
CDR3aa: CASSRDTSTDTQYF
CDR3nt: TGTGCCAGCAGCCGGGATACCTCTACAGATACGCAGTATTTT

d_gene: NA
j_gene: TRBJ2-2
abundance: NA
len: 15
v_gene: TRBV7-6
CDR3aa: CASSRATSWTGELFF
CDR3nt: TGTGCCAGCAGCCGCGCGACTAGTTGGACCGGGGAGCTGTTTTTT

d_gene: TRBD2
j_gene: TRBJ2-3
abundance: NA
len: 14
v_gene: TRBV10-3
CDR3aa: CAIGLAWGTDTHYF
CDR3nt: TGTGCCATCGGACTAGCGTGGGGCACGGATACGCATTATTTT

d_gene: NA
j_gene: TRBJ2-6
abundance: NA
len: 15
v_gene: TRBV19
CDR3aa: CASKGAQSGANVLTF
CDR3nt: TGTGCCAGTAAGGGCGCCCAATCTGGGGCCAACGTCCTGACTTTC

d_gene: NA
j_gene: TRBJ2-3
abundance: many
len: 14
v_gene: TRBV4-1
CDR3aa: CASSQVYRRDTQYF
CDR3nt: TGCGCCAGCAGCCAGGTCTACCGGAGAGATACGCAGTATTTT

d_gene: NA
j_gene: TRBJ2-1
abundance: NA
len: 13
v_gene: TRBV10-1
CDR3aa: CASSTSGGRKQFF
CDR3nt: TGCGCCAGCAGTACCTCAGGCGGAAGGAAGCAGTTCTTC

d_gene: NA
j_gene: TRBJ2-6
abundance: once
len: 15
v_gene: TRBV12-3/TRBV12-4
CDR3aa: CASNKGSSGANILTF
CDR3nt: TGTGCCAGCAATAAAGGGAGCTCTGGGGCCAACATCCTAACTTTC

d_gene: NA
j_gene: TRBJ2-7
abundance: NA
len: 15
v_gene: TRBV28
CDR3aa: CASRPQGLSSYKQYF
CDR3nt: TGTGCCAGCAGGCCCCAGGGCTTAAGCTCATACAAGCAGTACTTC

d_gene: NA
j_gene: TRBJ2-3
abundance: NA
len: 12
v_gene: TRBV11-2
CDR3aa: CAGSPLRDTRYF
CDR3nt: TGTGCCGGCAGCCCCCTTCGTGATACGCGGTATTTT